The 30 T cell receptor beta chains listed next were all sequenced from one sample in a study of blood T cells in healthy people across ages. Alongside a J-beta primer mix, a sample-barcoded 5' primer served in a second PCR lasting about 7 to 11 cycles. TCRdb called the 5' RACE reads again in MiXCR, with one record for every CDR3 protein. The repertoire holds 700,000 to 900,000 distinct CDR3 sequences, with approximately 55% as singletons. Input material: blood. Receptors were obtained from a man older than 75 in good health.

This clonotype was picked up a small number of times. This chain uses TRBV7-2 with TRBJ1-2; TRBD1 aligns across 8 bases. Trimming took 11 bases from V and 2 from J; bases not matched to a gene: 10. CDR1 is SGHTA and CDR2 is FQGNSA in the germline V gene. The CDR3 extends over 14 amino acids. Written as DNA, the CDR3 is TGTGCCGCCATCCGGACAGGGTCCAACTATGGCTACACCTTC. It encodes CAAIRTGSNYGYTF.

In this sample, this clonotype turned up a few times. The chain has TRBV21-1 and TRBJ2-4; TRBD1 is taken as the D call from the table, unchecked against the DNA. TRBJ2-7 explains the end of the DNA better; the J call may be wrong. TRBV21-1 is an annotated pseudogene. CDR3 length: 14 residues. The CDR3 loop reads CASSKPADSYEQYF. CDR3 coding DNA: TGTGCCAGCAGCAAACCAGCTGACAGCTACGAGCAGTACTTC.

A word on this clonotype: A single base separates this from a much larger clone, so it may be a read error. The chain employs TRBV29-1 and TRBJ2-7; D could derive from TRBD1 or TRBD2 (6 bases each). V lost 7 bases and J lost 3, with 25 bases in between. Germline CDR1 is SQVTM and CDR2 is ANQGSEA. This CDR3 has 16 amino acids. CDR3 loop: CSARGGRGGYDYEQYF. The CDR3 DNA is TGCAGCGCCCGAGGGGGACGGGGAGGCTACGACTACGAGCAGTACTTC.

The CDR3 protein is CSARAVRDEGEETQYF. The CDR3 nucleotides are TGCAGTGCTAGAGCCGTAAGGGACGAGGGGGAAGAGACCCAGTACTTC. The chain carries TRBV20-1 and TRBJ2-5, with TRBD1 as a possible D gene (6 bases). Germline CDR1 reads DFQATT; CDR2 reads SNEGSKA (reference sequence). The CDR3 length is 16 residues. V lost 1 base and J lost 3, with 18 bases in between.

V gene TRBV14 combines with J gene TRBJ2-1; 8 bases map to TRBD2. V shed 3 bases, J shed 6 bases, and the junction held 16 bases outside the gene matches. Germline loops: CDR1 SGHDN, CDR2 FVKESK. The CDR3 consists of 18 residues. CDR3 nucleotide sequence: TGTGCCAGCAGCCATGTACCTCCCCCGGGACTAGTTTTCAATGAGCAGTTCTTC. Its translation is CASSHVPPPGLVFNEQFF.

This clonotype was seen a few times. This rearrangement joins TRBV5-1 to TRBJ2-1; 7 bases are a match to TRBD1. J lost 0 bases, V lost 7 bases, and 10 bases had no gene match. The germline V gene encodes CDR1 SGHRS and CDR2 YFSETQ. The CDR3 covers 16 residues. The CDR3 DNA is TGCGCCAGCGGCCCCCGGGACAGTATCTCCTACAATGAGCAGTTCTTC. Translation gives CASGPRDSISYNEQFF.

This clonotype is a singleton in its sample. Since a much larger clone is just one base distant, this may be a read error. The V gene is TRBV5-1, the J gene TRBJ2-5; 8 bases line up with TRBD1. CDR1 and CDR2 (germline): SGHRS, YFSETQ. Trimming at V came to 2 bases and at J to 5 bases, leaving 5 bases not matched to a gene. This CDR3 spans 14 amino acids. The CDR3 DNA is TGCGCCAGCAGCTTTACAGGGGGAGTGGAGACCCAGTACTTC. It codes for CASSFTGGVETQYF.

The rearrangement links TRBV19 to TRBJ1-2; the D is unclear. From germline, CDR1 is LNHDA and CDR2 SQIVND (reference sequence). Trimming cost V 3 bases and J 2 bases, with 7 bases left between them. The CDR3 is 13 amino acids. CDR3 protein: CASSMAGNYGYTF. The DNA for the CDR3 is TGTGCCAGTAGTATGGCTGGGAACTATGGCTACACCTTC.

This chain joins TRBV28 and TRBJ1-4; tentatively, D is TRBD1 (5 bases). With 6 bases removed from V and 3 bases from J, the gap between germline ends came to 11 bases. The CDR3 loop spans 14 amino acids. Germline V gene sequence: CDR1 MDHEN, CDR2 SYDVKM. CDR3 protein: CASRDSLSNEKLFF. The CDR3 DNA is TGTGCCAGCAGAGACAGCCTGTCTAATGAAAAACTGTTTTTT.

This clonotype has a handful of counts. The chain is built from TRBV3-1 and TRBJ2-7; D might be TRBD1 (6 bases). The germline CDR1 and CDR2 sequences are LGHDT and YNNKEL (reference sequence). Trimming pared 10 bases from V and 3 bases from J, leaving 13 bases between. The CDR3 sequence is 12 residues long. The CDR3 coding sequence is TGTGCCACCGGGACATTCCGCTACGAGCAGTACTTC. Amino acids: CATGTFRYEQYF.

This clonotype has just a few counts. The V call is TRBV7-2, the J call TRBJ2-7; D may correspond to TRBD1 or TRBD2 (6 bases each). CDR1 and CDR2 (germline): SGHTA, FQGNSA. The ends were cut back, 6 bases at V and 2 bases at J, with 17 bases in the middle. The CDR3 consists of 15 residues. Here the CDR3 DNA reads TGTGCCAGCAGAAAGCTTGAGGGGGAGGCCTACGAGCAGTACTTC. The encoded protein is CASRKLEGEAYEQYF.

This chain joins TRBV20-1 and TRBJ2-1; D may be TRBD1 or TRBD2 (5 bases each). Germline V gives CDR1 DFQATT, CDR2 SNEGSKA (reference sequence). V shed 4 bases and J shed 7 bases, with 17 bases lying between them. CDR3 length: 14 residues. DNA for the CDR3: TGCAGTGCTACCTGGACACGGGGTCAGAATGAGCAGTTCTTC. The encoded protein is CSATWTRGQNEQFF.

The gene calls are TRBV3-1 and TRBJ1-1; D unclear. Germline V gene sequence: CDR1 LGHDT, CDR2 YNNKEL (reference sequence). This CDR3 region has 12 residues. V lost 3 bases and J 4 bases, leaving 6 bases between the germline ends. In DNA, the CDR3 is TGTGCCAGCAGCCACCGGGGCACTGAAGCTTTCTTT. Protein sequence: CASSHRGTEAFF.

The sample holds a few counts of this clonotype. The CDR3 nucleotides are TGCAGCGTTGAAAGAACAGACCGGCTTCCGTTCTTC. It yields the protein CSVERTDRLPFF. The rearrangement joins TRBV29-1 to TRBJ2-1; D is undetermined. Germline V gene sequence: CDR1 SQVTM, CDR2 ANQGSEA. This CDR3 region has 12 residues. Trimming removed 2 bases at V and 15 bases at J, with 17 bases between.

The chain is built from TRBV20-1 and TRBJ2-5; tentatively, D is TRBD2 (6 bases). Per germline, CDR1 DFQATT and CDR2 SNEGSKA (reference sequence). Deletions cut 1 base from V and 4 bases from J, with 7 bases between. The CDR3 has 12 amino acids. CDR3 region: CSARGAGETQYF. For the CDR3, the DNA is TGCAGTGCTAGAGGAGCGGGAGAGACCCAGTACTTC.

The chain's CDR3 is CASSDPRAGRGYAYF. In nucleotides, the CDR3 is TGTGCCAGCAGCGATCCTCGGGCGGGAAGGGGATACGCGTATTTT. The chain carries TRBV3-1 and TRBJ2-3, with D possibly being TRBD2 (6 bases). The V and J ends lost 5 bases and 14 bases respectively, with 26 bases between them. This CDR3 region has 15 residues. CDR1 LGHDT and CDR2 YNNKEL come from the germline V gene (reference sequence).

The genes are TRBV2 and TRBJ2-7; 10 bases map to TRBD2. The CDR3 length is 17 residues. Germline assignment: CDR1 SNHLY and CDR2 FYNNEI. Unmatched junction bases numbered 8, after V lost 2 bases and J lost 1 base. In DNA form, the CDR3 reads TGTGCCAGCAGTGAATACCTAGCGGGAGTATCGTCCTACGAGCAGTACTTC. Protein sequence: CASSEYLAGVSSYEQYF.

This clonotype appeared a few times. The rearrangement uses TRBV6-1 and TRBJ2-1; 8 nucleotides match TRBD2. V lost 7 bases and J lost 5; bases outside the gene matches: 16. This CDR3 has 17 amino acids. Per the germline V gene, CDR1 is MNHNS and CDR2 is SASEGT. As DNA, the CDR3 is TGTGCCAGCATGAGGGGGGGGCGGACTAGCAGGAACAATGAGCAGTTCTTC. It codes for CASMRGGRTSRNNEQFF.

This clonotype was seen more than once but under ten times. The chain carries TRBV12-3 or TRBV12-4 and TRBJ1-4, with unresolved D. The CDR3 is 13 residues long. V was cut by 6 bases and J by 7 bases, with 12 bases left in between. The CDR3, as DNA: TGTGCCAGCAGCCCCGGGCGCAGTGAAAAACTGTTTTTT. Protein product: CASSPGRSEKLFF.

This clonotype came up a few times. In DNA, the CDR3 is TGCGCCAGCAGCCGTATGGCTTCTGGGGCCAACGTCCTGACTTTC. Its translation is CASSRMASGANVLTF. This chain connects TRBV5-1 to TRBJ2-6, with D unresolved. The germline gives CDR1 SGHRS, CDR2 YFSETQ. The germline V and J ends were trimmed by 4 bases and 1 base, with 9 bases remaining between them. The CDR3 length is 15 residues.

This clonotype has more than one count but fewer than ten. V gene TRBV4-2 combines with J gene TRBJ2-1; TRBD1 aligns across 8 bases. Looked up from germline, CDR1 is LGHNA and CDR2 is YNFKEQ. The CDR3 totals 16 residues. The V gene end was trimmed by 4 bases and the J gene end by 2 bases; junction bases not matched to a gene: 7. The CDR3: CASSRTGSFTYNEQFF. For the CDR3, the DNA is TGTGCCAGCAGCCGGACAGGGAGCTTTACCTACAATGAGCAGTTCTTC.

This chain uses TRBV4-2 with TRBJ2-2; 7 bases are a match to TRBD2. Germline V CDR1 and CDR2: LGHNA, YNFKEQ. The ends lost 1 base at V and 1 base at J; junction bases unmatched: 0. The CDR3 is 15 residues long. This CDR3 is CASSQASGNTGELFF. The CDR3 nucleotides read TGTGCCAGCAGCCAAGCTAGCGGGAACACCGGGGAGCTGTTTTTT.

This clonotype has just a few counts. The V and J genes are TRBV11-1 and TRBJ2-1; the match to TRBD2 covers 10 bases. Germline loops: CDR1 SGHAT, CDR2 FQDESV (reference sequence). The CDR3 covers 13 residues. V gave up 8 bases and J gave up 10 bases; unmatched junction bases: 8. DNA of the CDR3: TGTGCCAGCGGCCAGCGGGAGGGCCACGAGCAGTTCTTC. It is translated as CASGQREGHEQFF.

The gene calls are TRBV5-1 and TRBJ1-4, with TRBD1 identical over 8 bases. Germline CDR1 reads SGHRS; CDR2 reads YFSETQ. The J segment lost 4 bases and the V segment lost 6 bases, leaving 8 bases of the junction unmatched. The CDR3 is 15 amino acids. CDR3 loop: CASKTGQALNEKLFF. The CDR3 bases are TGCGCCAGCAAGACGGGACAGGCACTTAATGAAAAACTGTTTTTT.

V gene TRBV28 combines with J gene TRBJ1-4; D gene ambiguous. The CDR3 totals 15 residues. Per the germline V gene, CDR1 is MDHEN and CDR2 is SYDVKM. Trimming took 5 bases from V and 10 from J, leaving 20 bases between them. For the CDR3, the DNA is TGTGCCAGCAGTCCCCTCCAGCAGGCGGCCGGAAAACTGTTTTTT. Translation gives CASSPLQQAAGKLFF.

V and J are TRBV6-6 and TRBJ1-2; no clear D gene. Trimming removed 2 bases from V and 4 bases from J, with 8 bases in between. Per the germline V gene, CDR1 is MNHNY and CDR2 is SVGAGI (reference sequence). The CDR3 totals 13 residues. CDR3 protein: CASSYGPGYGYTF. In nucleotides, the CDR3 is TGTGCCAGCAGTTACGGACCTGGCTATGGCTACACCTTC.

V and J are TRBV6-5 and TRBJ2-7, with 9 bases matching TRBD1. Looked up from germline, CDR1 is MNHEY and CDR2 is SVGAGI. CDR3 size: 15 residues. Unmatched junction bases numbered 6, after V lost 2 bases and J lost 4 bases. The CDR3 is CASSYLGQGQYEQYF. Here the CDR3 DNA reads TGTGCCAGCAGTTACCTCGGACAGGGGCAATACGAGCAGTACTTC.

This clonotype was seen a few times. The chain recombines TRBV12-3 or TRBV12-4 with TRBJ2-1; TRBD1 or TRBD2 may be the D gene (5 bases each). The last part of the DNA fits TRBJ2-7 better; the J call may be wrong. CDR3 length: 14 residues. The CDR3 spells CASSPGTSYNEQYF. The CDR3 coding sequence is TGTGCCAGCAGCCCCGGGACCTCCTACAATGAGCAGTACTTC.

The chain has TRBV5-1 and TRBJ2-7, with TRBD1 matching over 10 bases. V dropped 4 bases and J dropped 5; count of bases not matched to a gene: 9. Germline CDR1 reads SGHRS; CDR2 reads YFSETQ. The CDR3 runs 15 residues. The CDR3 here is CASSPGTGVTNEQYF. CDR3 coding DNA: TGCGCCAGCAGCCCGGGGACAGGGGTGACCAACGAGCAGTACTTC.

The chain links TRBV18 to TRBJ1-2; D call uncertain. Germline CDR1 is KGHSH and CDR2 is LQKENI. Deletions cut 1 base from V and 6 bases from J, with 12 bases between. The CDR3 runs to 14 residues. The CDR3 loop is CASSPQRDTNGYTF. DNA for the CDR3: TGTGCCAGCTCACCACAGAGGGATACTAATGGCTACACCTTC. Based on the CDR3 plus reference TRBV18 and TRBJ1-2, the full variable domain is NAGVMQNPRHLVRRRGQEARLRCSPMKGHSHVYWYRQLPEEGLKFMVYLQKENIIDESGMPKERFSAEFPKEGPSILRIQQVVRGDSAAYFCASSPQRDTNGYTFGSGTRLTVV.